These 3 T cell receptor beta chains came from one sample sequenced in a study of blood T cells in healthy people across ages. Combining a sample-barcoded 5' primer with a J-beta primer mix, a second PCR ran for about 7 to 12 cycles. MiXCR, applied by TCRdb to the 5' RACE reads, yields one record per CDR3 protein. The repertoire consists of roughly 800,000 distinct CDR3 sequences, with over 45% occurring once and the leading ten covering around 22%. The sample was blood. These receptors were collected from a man aged 25 to 40 in good health.

The rearrangement joins TRBV3-1 to TRBJ2-1; a possible D gene is TRBD1 (5 bases). Germline values: CDR1 LGHDT, CDR2 YNNKEL (reference sequence). This CDR3 spans 20 amino acids. V lost 2 bases and J lost 3, with 26 bases in between. CDR3 sequence reads: CASSQNPDSEVGYYYNEQFF. CDR3 sequence (DNA): TGTGCCAGCAGCCAAAACCCCGACAGCGAGGTCGGCTACTACTACAATGAGCAGTTCTTC.

This clonotype occurred a few times. This sequence joins TRBV7-8 and TRBJ2-2, with unresolved D. This CDR3 region has 13 residues. Trimming left V 1 base short and J 7 bases short, with 7 bases between. Germline CDR1 reads SGHVS; CDR2 reads FQNEAQ. CDR3 bases: TGTGCCAGCAGCTTAGTGGGTCTCGGGGAGCTGTTTTTT. As protein: CASSLVGLGELFF.

The chain has TRBV10-3 and TRBJ1-4; D remains unclear. Germline CDR1 ENHRY, CDR2 SYGVKD. V was cut by 3 bases and J by 8 bases, with 10 bases left in between. This CDR3 has 13 amino acids. CDR3 region: CAISEGPPEKLFF. The CDR3 DNA reads as TGTGCCATCAGTGAAGGACCTCCGGAAAAACTGTTTTTT.